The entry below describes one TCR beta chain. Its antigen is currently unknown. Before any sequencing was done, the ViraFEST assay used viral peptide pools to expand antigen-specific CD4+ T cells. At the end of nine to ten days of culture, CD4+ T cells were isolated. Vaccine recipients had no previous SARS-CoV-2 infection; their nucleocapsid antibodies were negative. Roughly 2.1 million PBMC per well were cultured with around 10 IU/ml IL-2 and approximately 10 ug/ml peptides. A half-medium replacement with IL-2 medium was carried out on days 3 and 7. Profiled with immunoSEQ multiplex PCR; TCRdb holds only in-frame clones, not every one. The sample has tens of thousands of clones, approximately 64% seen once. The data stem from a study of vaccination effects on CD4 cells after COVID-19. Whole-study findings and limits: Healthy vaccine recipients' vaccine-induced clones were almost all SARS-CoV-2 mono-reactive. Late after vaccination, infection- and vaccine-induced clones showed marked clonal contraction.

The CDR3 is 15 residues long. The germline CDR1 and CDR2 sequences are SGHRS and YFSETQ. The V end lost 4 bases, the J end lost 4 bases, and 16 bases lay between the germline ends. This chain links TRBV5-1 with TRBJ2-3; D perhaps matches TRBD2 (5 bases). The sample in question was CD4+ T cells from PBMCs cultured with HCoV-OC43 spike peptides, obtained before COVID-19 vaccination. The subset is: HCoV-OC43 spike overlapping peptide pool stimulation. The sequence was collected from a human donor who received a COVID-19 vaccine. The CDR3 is CASSGGRRSADTQYF. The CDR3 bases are TGCGCCAGCAGCGGCGGACGGAGGAGTGCAGATACGCAGTATTTT.